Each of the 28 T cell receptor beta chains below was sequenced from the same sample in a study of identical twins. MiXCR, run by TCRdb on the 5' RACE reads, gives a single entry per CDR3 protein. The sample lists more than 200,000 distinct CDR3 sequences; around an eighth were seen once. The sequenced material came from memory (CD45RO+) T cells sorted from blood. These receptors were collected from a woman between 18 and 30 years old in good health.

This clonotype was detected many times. CDR3 in amino acids: CASSERGGTDTQYF. The DNA for the CDR3 is TGTGCCAGCAGTGAGCGGGGGGGCACAGATACGCAGTATTTT. V gene TRBV6-4 combines with J gene TRBJ2-3; 8 bases line up with TRBD2. CDR3 size: 14 residues. Trimming removed 3 bases from V and 1 base from J; junction bases left unmatched: 0. Germline V gene lookup returns CDR1 MRHNA and CDR2 SNTAGT.

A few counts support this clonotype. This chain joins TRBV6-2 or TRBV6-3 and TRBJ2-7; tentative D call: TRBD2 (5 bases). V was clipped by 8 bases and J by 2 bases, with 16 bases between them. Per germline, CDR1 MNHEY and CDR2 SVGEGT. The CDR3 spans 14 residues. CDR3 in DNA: TGTGCCAGCCAGTATCTACCGAGGGCCTACGAGCAGTACTTC. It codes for CASQYLPRAYEQYF.

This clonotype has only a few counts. The chain's CDR3 is CASSRDISTDTQYF. The CDR3 coding sequence is TGTGCCAGCAGTAGGGACATTAGCACAGATACGCAGTATTTT. V usage is TRBV5-6 and J usage is TRBJ2-3, with a possible D match to TRBD1 (6 bases). Deletions cut 5 bases from V and 0 bases from J, with 10 bases between. Germline CDR1 is SGHDT and CDR2 is YYEEEE. The length of the CDR3 is 14 residues.

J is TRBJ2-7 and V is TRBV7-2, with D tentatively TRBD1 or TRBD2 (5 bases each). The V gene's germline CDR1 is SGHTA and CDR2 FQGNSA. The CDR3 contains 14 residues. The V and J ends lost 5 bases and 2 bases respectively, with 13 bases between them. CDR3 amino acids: CASSLGTAPYEQYF. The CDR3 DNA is TGTGCCAGCAGCCTTGGGACGGCTCCCTACGAGCAGTACTTC.

Here the CDR3 DNA reads TGCAGTGCTAGGTGGGCTAGCGGGGCGAACACCGGGGAGCTGTTTTTT. Amino acids: CSARWASGANTGELFF. The rearrangement links TRBV20-1 to TRBJ2-2; 9 nucleotides align to TRBD2. After removal of 3 bases from V and 0 bases from J, the junction contained 5 bases not matched to a gene. Germline V CDR1 and CDR2: DFQATT, SNEGSKA (reference sequence). CDR3 length equals 16 residues.

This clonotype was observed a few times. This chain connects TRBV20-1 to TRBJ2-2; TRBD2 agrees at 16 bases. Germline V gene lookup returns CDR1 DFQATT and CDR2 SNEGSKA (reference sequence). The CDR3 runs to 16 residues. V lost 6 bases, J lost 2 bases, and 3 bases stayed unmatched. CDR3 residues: CSAGTSGGGNTGELFF. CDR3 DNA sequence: TGCAGTGCGGGGACTAGCGGGGGGGGTAACACCGGGGAGCTGTTTTTT.

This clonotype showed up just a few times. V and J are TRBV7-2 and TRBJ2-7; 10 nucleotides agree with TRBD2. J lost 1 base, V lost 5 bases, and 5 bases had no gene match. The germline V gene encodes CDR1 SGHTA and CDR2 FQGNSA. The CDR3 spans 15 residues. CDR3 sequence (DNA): TGTGCCAGCAGCCGGCTAGCGGGGGTTTCCTACGAGCAGTACTTC. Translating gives CASSRLAGVSYEQYF.

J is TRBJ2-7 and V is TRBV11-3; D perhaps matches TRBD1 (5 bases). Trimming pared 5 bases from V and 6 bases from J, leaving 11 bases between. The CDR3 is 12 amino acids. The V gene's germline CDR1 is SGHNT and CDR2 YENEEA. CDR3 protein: CASSIRVTEQYF. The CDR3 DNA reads TGTGCCAGCAGCATCAGGGTAACCGAGCAGTACTTC.

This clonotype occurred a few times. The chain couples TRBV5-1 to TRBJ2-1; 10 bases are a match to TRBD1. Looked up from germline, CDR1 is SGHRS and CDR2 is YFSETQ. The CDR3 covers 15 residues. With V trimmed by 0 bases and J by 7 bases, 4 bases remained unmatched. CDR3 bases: TGCGCCAGCAGCTTGGGACAGGGGGCAGGGAATGAGCAGTTCTTC. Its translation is CASSLGQGAGNEQFF. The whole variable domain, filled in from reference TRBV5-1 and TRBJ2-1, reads KAGVTQTPRYLIKTRGQQVTLSCSPISGHRSVSWYQQTPGQGLQFLFEYFSETQRNKGNFPGRFSGRQFSNSRSEMNVSTLELGDSALYLCASSLGQGAGNEQFFGPGTRLTVL.

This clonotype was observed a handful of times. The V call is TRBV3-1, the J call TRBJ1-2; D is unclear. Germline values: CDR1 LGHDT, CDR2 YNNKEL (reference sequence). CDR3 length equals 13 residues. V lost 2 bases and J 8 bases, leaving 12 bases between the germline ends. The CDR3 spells CASSQRFQDGYTF. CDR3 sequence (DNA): TGTGCCAGCAGCCAACGATTCCAGGACGGCTACACCTTC.

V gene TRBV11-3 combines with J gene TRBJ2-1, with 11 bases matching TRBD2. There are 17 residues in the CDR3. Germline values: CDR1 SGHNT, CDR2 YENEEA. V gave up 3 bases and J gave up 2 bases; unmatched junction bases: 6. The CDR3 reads CASSFFSGRGAYNEQFF. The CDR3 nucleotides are TGTGCCAGCAGCTTTTTTAGCGGGAGGGGAGCCTACAATGAGCAGTTCTTC. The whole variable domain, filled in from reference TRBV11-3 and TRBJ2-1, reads EAGVVQSPRYKIIEKKQPVAFWCNPISGHNTLYWYLQNLGQGPELLIRYENEEAVDDSQLPKDRFSAERLKGVDSTLKIQPAELGDSAVYLCASSFFSGRGAYNEQFFGPGTRLTVL.

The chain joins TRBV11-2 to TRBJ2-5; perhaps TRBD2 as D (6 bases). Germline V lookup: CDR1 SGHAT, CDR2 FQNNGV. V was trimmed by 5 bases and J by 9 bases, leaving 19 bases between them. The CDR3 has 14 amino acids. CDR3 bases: TGTGCCAGCAGCCCAGATAGAGGAAGGGAGGCCCAGTACTTC. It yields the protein CASSPDRGREAQYF.

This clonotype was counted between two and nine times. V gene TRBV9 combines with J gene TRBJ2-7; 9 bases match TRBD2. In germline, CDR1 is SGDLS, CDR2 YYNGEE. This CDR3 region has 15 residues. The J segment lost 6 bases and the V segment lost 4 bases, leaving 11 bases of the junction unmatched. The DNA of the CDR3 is TGTGCCAGCAGCCCGGGGCCCCATAGCGGGAGCGAGCAGTACTTC. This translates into CASSPGPHSGSEQYF.

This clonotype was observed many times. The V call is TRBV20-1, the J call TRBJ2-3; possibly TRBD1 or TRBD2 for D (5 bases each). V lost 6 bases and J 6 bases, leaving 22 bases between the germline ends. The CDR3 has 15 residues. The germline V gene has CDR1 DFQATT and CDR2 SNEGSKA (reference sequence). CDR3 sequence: CSADAVGEPRDTQYF. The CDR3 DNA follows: TGCAGTGCGGATGCGGTGGGGGAACCTCGGGATACGCAGTATTTT.

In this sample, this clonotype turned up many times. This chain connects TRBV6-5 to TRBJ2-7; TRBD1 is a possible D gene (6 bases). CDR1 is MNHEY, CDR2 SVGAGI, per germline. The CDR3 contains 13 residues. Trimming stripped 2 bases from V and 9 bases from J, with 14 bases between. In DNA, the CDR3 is TGTGCCAGCAGTTACGACCCGACAGGTTCGCAGTACTTC. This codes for CASSYDPTGSQYF.

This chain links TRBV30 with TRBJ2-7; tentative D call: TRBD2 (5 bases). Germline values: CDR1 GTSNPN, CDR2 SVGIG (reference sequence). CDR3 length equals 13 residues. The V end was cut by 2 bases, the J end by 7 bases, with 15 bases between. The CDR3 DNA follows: TGTGCCTGGAGTAGTGTTTCACGCGGGGAGCAGTACTTC. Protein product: CAWSSVSRGEQYF. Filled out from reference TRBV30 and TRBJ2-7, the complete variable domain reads SQTIHQWPATLVQPVGSPLSLECTVEGTSNPNLYWYRQAAGRGLQLLFYSVGIGQISSEVPQNLSASRPQDRQFILSSKKLLLSDSGFYLCAWSSVSRGEQYFGPGTRLTVT.

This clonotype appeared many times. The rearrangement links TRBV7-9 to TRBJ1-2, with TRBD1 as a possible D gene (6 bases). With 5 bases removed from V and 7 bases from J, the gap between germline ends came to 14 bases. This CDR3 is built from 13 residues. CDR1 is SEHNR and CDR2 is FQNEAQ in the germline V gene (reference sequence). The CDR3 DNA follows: TGTGCCAGCAGCGCGTCCGGGACACCTGGCTACACCTTC. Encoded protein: CASSASGTPGYTF.

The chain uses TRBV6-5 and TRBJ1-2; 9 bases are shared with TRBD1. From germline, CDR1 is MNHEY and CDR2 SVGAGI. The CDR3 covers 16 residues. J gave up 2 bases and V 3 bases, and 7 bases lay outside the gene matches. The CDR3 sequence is CASSYTPGQGNYGYTF. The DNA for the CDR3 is TGTGCCAGCAGTTATACCCCGGGACAGGGCAACTATGGCTACACCTTC.

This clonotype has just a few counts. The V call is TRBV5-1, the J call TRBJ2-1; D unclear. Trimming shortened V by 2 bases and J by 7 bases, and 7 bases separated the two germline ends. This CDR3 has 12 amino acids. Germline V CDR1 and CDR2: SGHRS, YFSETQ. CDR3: CASSFLENEQFF. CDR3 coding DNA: TGCGCCAGCAGCTTCTTAGAGAATGAGCAGTTCTTC. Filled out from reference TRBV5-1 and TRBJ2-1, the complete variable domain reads KAGVTQTPRYLIKTRGQQVTLSCSPISGHRSVSWYQQTPGQGLQFLFEYFSETQRNKGNFPGRFSGRQFSNSRSEMNVSTLELGDSALYLCASSFLENEQFFGPGTRLTVL.

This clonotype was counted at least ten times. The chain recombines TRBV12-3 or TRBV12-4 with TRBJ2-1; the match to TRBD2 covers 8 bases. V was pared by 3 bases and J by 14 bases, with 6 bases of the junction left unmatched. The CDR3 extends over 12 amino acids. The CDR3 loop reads CASSFPGRAEFF. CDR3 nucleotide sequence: TGTGCCAGCAGTTTTCCCGGGAGGGCAGAGTTCTTC.

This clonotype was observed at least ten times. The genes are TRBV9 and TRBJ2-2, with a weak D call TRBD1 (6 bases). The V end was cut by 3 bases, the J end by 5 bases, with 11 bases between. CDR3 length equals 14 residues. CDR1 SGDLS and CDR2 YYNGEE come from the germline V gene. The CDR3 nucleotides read TGTGCCAGCAGCGCGATACAGGGAACCGGGGAGCTGTTTTTT. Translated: CASSAIQGTGELFF.

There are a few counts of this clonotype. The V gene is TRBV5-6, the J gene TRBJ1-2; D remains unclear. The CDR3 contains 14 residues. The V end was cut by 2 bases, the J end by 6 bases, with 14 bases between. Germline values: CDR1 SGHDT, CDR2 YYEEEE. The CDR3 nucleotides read TGTGCCAGCAGCTTAGGATGGCAGACCAATGGCTACACCTTC. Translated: CASSLGWQTNGYTF. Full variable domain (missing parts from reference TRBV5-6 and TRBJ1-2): DAGVTQSPTHLIKTRGQQVTLRCSPKSGHDTVSWYQQALGQGPQFIFQYYEEEERQRGNFPDRFSGHQFPNYSSELNVNALLLGDSALYLCASSLGWQTNGYTFGSGTRLTVV.

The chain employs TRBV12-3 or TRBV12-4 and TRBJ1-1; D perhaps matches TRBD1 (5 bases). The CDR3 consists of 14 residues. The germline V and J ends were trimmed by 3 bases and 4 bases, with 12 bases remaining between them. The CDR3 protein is CASSLSRGTTEAFF. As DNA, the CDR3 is TGTGCCAGCAGTTTGTCGCGGGGGACCACTGAAGCTTTCTTT.

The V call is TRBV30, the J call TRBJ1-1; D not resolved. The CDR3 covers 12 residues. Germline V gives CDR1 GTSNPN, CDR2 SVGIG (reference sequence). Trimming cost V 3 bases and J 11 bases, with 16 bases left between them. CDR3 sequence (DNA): TGTGCCTGGAGCCCCCCGTCGAGGTCGGCTTTCTTT. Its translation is CAWSPPSRSAFF.

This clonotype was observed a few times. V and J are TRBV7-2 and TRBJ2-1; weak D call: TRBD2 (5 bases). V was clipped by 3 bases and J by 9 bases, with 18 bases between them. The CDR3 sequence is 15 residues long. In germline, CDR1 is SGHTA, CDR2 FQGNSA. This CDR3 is CASSFMRGVGSEQFF. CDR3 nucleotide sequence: TGTGCCAGCAGCTTTATGCGCGGCGTGGGGAGTGAGCAGTTCTTC.

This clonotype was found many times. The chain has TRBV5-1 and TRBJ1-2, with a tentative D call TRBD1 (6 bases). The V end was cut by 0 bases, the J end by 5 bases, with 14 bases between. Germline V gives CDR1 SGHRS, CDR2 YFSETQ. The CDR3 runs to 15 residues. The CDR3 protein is CASSLVPGTNYGYTF. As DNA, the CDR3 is TGCGCCAGCAGCTTGGTCCCGGGGACAAATTATGGCTACACCTTC.

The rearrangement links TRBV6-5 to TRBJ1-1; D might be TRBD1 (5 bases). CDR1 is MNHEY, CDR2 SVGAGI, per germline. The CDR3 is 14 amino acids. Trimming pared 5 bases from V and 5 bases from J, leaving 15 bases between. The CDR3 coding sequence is TGTGCCAGCAGTGTCCGGGGCCAGCGAACTGAAGCTTTCTTT. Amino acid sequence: CASSVRGQRTEAFF.

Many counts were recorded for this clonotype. The CDR3 DNA reads TGTGCCAGCAGCTCCGGACAGGGATTGTATGGCTACACCTTC. Protein: CASSSGQGLYGYTF. This chain joins TRBV7-8 and TRBJ1-2; 8 bases agree with TRBD1. J lost 5 bases, V lost 4 bases, and 6 bases had no gene match. The CDR3 totals 14 residues. CDR1 is SGHVS, CDR2 FQNEAQ, per germline.